This note documents a single T cell receptor beta chain sequence. No cognate antigen has been identified for it. Nothing much larger sits one base from this clone, and base qualities are not available. According to the germline V gene, CDR1 reads KGHSH and CDR2 reads LQKENI. V and J are trimmed by 1 base and 3 bases, and the gene matches miss 2 bases of the junction. Spanning cysteine to phenylalanine, the CDR3 consists of 15 amino acids. The read is trimmed to its CDR3 DNA, 45 bases read in frame from base 1. This sample stems from a study of T-cell reconstitution after alpha-beta-depleted transplantation in children (dated by TCRdb to the mid-2010s). Regarding the study in general: The study quantitatively tracked T-cell immune reconstitution after TCRalphabeta/CD19-depleted allogeneic hematopoietic cell transplantation in children using TCR repertoire profiling.

The library relied on PCR. Sequencing used an Illumina HiSeq 2500. TCR libraries were prepared with molecular barcoding, using unique molecular identifiers to normalize TCRbeta repertoire quantification. TCRdb cleaned the public reads at Q25 with fastp, built clones with MiXCR and kept in-frame beta chains. Rows with a matching CDR3 protein are joined into one entry that keeps the most common DNA and genes. A total of about 610,000 distinct CDR3 sequences appear in this sample, over 9.5% of them only once. The top ten constitute less than 5% of the sample. The rearrangement joined TRBV18 to TRBJ2-2; TRBD1 aligns with 7 central bases. The source of this sequence is a human donor who donated a stem cell graft to a child with acute myeloid leukemia. The specimen was PBMCs from the stem cell graft donor, collected from the stem cell graft. The CDR3 here reads CASSPQGADTGELFF. The nucleotides read TGTGCCAGCTCACCACAGGGGGCGGACACCGGGGAGCTGTTTTTT. Joined to the reference TRBV18 and TRBJ2-2 proteins, this CDR3 gives the full variable domain: NAGVMQNPRHLVRRRGQEARLRCSPMKGHSHVYWYRQLPEEGLKFMVYLQKENIIDESGMPKERFSAEFPKEGPSILRIQQVVRGDSAAYFCASSPQGADTGELFFGEGSRLTVL.